This T cell receptor beta chain was documented in a study of cytomegalovirus exposure and HLA in healthy donors (TCRdb year 2017). General notes on the study: An earlier analysis of several hundred of the donors reported approximately 300 Gb of sequence data and 95 million to 140 million unique TCR beta sequences obtained from 180 million or so T cells. The aim of the study was to test whether cataloging public T cell receptors could identify signatures of past pathogen exposure. On average, over 200,000 unique TCR beta nucleotide sequences were sequenced per donor among 398 genotyped donors of the cohort, with about 19% of those sequences being non-productive. About 330 gigabases of sequencing data and 70 million to 100 million unique TCR sequences made up an early release that covered approximately 650 HLA-typed donors. The study profiled the T cell repertoires of about 720 subjects by immunosequencing and related them to cytomegalovirus serostatus. Typing coverage differed by locus: A, B, C, DRB1 and DQB1 were typed in about 629-630 donors, DQA1 in 500 to 550, DPA1 in roughly 590, and DPB1 in just under 490. All discovery cohort repertoires had been generated on a single sequencing platform. A separate validation cohort of approximately 130 different subjects was used in addition to the 666-subject first cohort. An earlier analysis of 587 of the donors applied high-throughput TCR beta sequencing to assess whether each TCR beta V gene segment acted as functional or pseudogenic. Both class I and class II loci were covered by HLA typing, at four-digit resolution. To predict cytomegalovirus infection status, the study combined high-throughput TCR immunosequencing, statistical association of individual TCRs with disease status, and machine learning. A handful of DR-DQ haplotypes were handled as single units for association and clustering because linkage in the cohort was strong. The genetic ancestry cluster associated with self-reported Caucasian donors included around 76% of the 300 to 400 genotyped donors. Genome-wide SNP genotypes for about 65% of the roughly 670 donors were used in a later genetic analysis, which treated that subset as a discovery cohort. A later analysis re-examined previously published TCR beta repertoires from about 700 donors and added high-resolution HLA genotyping to investigate patterns of TCR occurrence. In the later analysis, no new phenotypic data were used to find candidate immune exposures; instead, reliance was placed on TCR beta sequences and their occurrence across donors. Donor age, sex, ethnicity and CMV serostatus were compiled alongside the repertoire data. What the work shows at the level of the full study, not this receptor alone: In a later genetic analysis, fewer N-insertions in productive TCRs were reported among donors in an Asian-associated ancestry cluster than the 666-donor mean. Because the 87-base-pair reads could not distinguish some IMGT-functional V segments, including TRBV6-2 and TRBV6-3, those segments were excluded. In a later analysis, TCR association rates were found to vary across HLA loci, with the most associated TCRs seen for DRB1 alleles and the fewest for HLA-C alleles. A further reported finding was that TCR beta sequences accurately predicted the HLA-A and HLA-B alleles for most subjects in the first cohort. In a later genetic analysis, a missense DCLRE1C variant was associated with V-gene and J-gene trimming of TCR beta chains, and the association was replicated in an independent cohort. Assigning TCR associations to individual alleles was difficult when HLA alleles, especially DR and DQ, strongly co-occurred. In a later analysis, about 17,000 TCR beta sequences were associated with specific HLA alleles at a false discovery rate of 0.05. HLA typing was unavailable for some donors at each locus, so association tests used only the typed subset. A later analysis found that HLA-associated TCR beta chains were more clonally expanded and had lower generation probabilities than equally common non-associated chains. A later analysis found that most CMV-associated TCR beta chains appeared HLA-restricted, with HLA associations seemingly driven largely by CMV exposure. In vitro tests confirmed that three of the cytomegalovirus-associated TCR beta chains recognize cytomegalovirus antigens. For the cohort, immune exposure information was limited to CMV serostatus. Broadly in line with IMGT annotations, most TCR beta V segments showed up in productive rearrangements about 87% or about 30% of the time in an earlier analysis of approximately 600 of the donors. The study gave a list of 150 to 200 TCR beta chains associated with cytomegalovirus. In this cohort, only TCR beta chains were sequenced, and detectable features were limited by the absence of alpha or paired-chain data. Roughly uniform sequencing depth across donors was assumed in presence/absence analyses, although this assumption may not hold. A group of highly shared sequence variants was considered likely to be a technical artifact of the sequencing pipeline. Correlated functional status among segregating V segments might reflect linkage disequilibrium, but an unknown experimental factor could not be ruled out. In a later analysis, several top co-occurrence clusters were reported to appear linked to parvovirus B19, influenza, CMV and Epstein-Barr virus. According to the authors, the approach could potentially be generalized to other disease states and immunological phenotypes. Because counts were too low, seventeen rarely observed V segments, including chromosome 9 orphons, were excluded from the earlier analysis of under 650 of the donors. While some public TCRs were present in many individuals, most TCR sequences turned up only very rarely across donors. Cytomegalovirus status was reported to be diagnosed by the classifier with high specificity and sensitivity in both the original and validation cohorts.

The cohort comprised approximately 700 healthy bone marrow donors. At the time of sampling, every cohort member was nominally healthy, though immune exposures that went unrecorded were likely present. The donor was CMV seronegative and belonged to the group of 352 seronegative cohort members. Every donor gave a peripheral blood sample, and the peripheral blood mononuclear cells from that sample were used for TCR beta sequencing. Genomic DNA extraction from the blood cell samples was performed with the Qiagen DNeasy Blood Extraction Kit. This clone has just one count. Its antigen has not been determined. No clone much larger than this one lies a single base away; base qualities are absent. The CDR3, from cysteine to phenylalanine, totals 18 residues. This entry keeps only the CDR3 DNA: 54 bases, framed from base 1. V drops 5 bases and J drops 1 base, leaving 21 bases in between. CDR1 and CDR2 are drawn from the germline V gene (reference sequence): LNHNV, YYDKDF.

Libraries came from the immunoSEQ multiplex PCR assay. For the multiplex PCR, a mixture combining 60 forward primers for TCR Vbeta segments and 13 reverse primers for TCR Jbeta segments was used. The CDR3 region of rearranged TCR beta genes was amplified from genomic DNA with a multiplex PCR assay. The amplified TCR beta libraries were sequenced on the Illumina HiSeq System as 87-base-pair reads. The original pipeline was this. Across the 600 to 700 repertoires, a later analysis counted tens of millions of unique TCR beta chains, 8.5 million to 12 million of which were shared by at least two donors. Raw reads were error-corrected and collapsed into unique sequences with a nearest-neighbor algorithm that merged closely related sequences to remove PCR and sequencing errors. Alignment of CDR3 sequences to IMGT reference sequences was used to assign V, D and J gene segments. For a sequence to be retained, a match of at least six nucleotides to both a V gene segment and a J gene segment was required. Rearrangements were classified as productive when the CDR3 lacked stop codons and remained in frame with V and J, and all other rearrangements were classified as non-productive. Following IMGT convention, CDR3 was defined as the stretch from the second conserved V-encoded cysteine up to the conserved J-encoded phenylalanine. In an earlier analysis of more than 550 of the donors, sequences lacking an unambiguous match to a single V gene segment were excluded. In an earlier analysis of 587 of the donors, V segments were called functional above 56.7% productive rearrangements and were called segregating when the between-donor standard deviation exceeded 5%. To diagnose cytomegalovirus status from the catalog of TCR beta chain sequences, a statistical classification framework was built. In a later analysis, V and J genes were assigned by comparing TCR nucleotide sequences against IMGT/GENE-DB human TR gene sequences. The TCRdist pipeline was used in a later analysis to assign CDR3 sequences and most-parsimonious VDJ recombination scenarios. In a later analysis, each TCR beta chain was defined by its CDR3 amino acid sequence together with its V-gene family, and reads without a unique V-gene family were excluded. In a later analysis, 500 to 650 highly shared, low-generation-probability nucleotide sequences were removed to address suspected cross-contamination and a sequencing artifact. In a later analysis, a clonal expansion index for each public chain was calculated from normalized within-repertoire ranks of inferred template counts. In a later analysis, generation probabilities were computed with a VDJ recombination model fitted to out-of-frame rearrangements, and the resulting probabilities were checked against IGoR. A later analysis scored TCR-TCR, TCR-HLA and TCR-CMV co-occurrence with hypergeometric tests, applying a repertoire-size bias correction to TCR pairs. A later analysis estimated false discovery rates by permuting HLA or CMV assignments 20 times. In a later analysis, co-occurring TCRs were grouped with DBSCAN, and TCRdist sequence similarity was added when clustering was performed within HLA-allele-positive subsets. Co-occurrence clustering excluded repertoires with fewer than 30,000 or more than 120,000 public chains, plus five with anomalous nucleotide sharing. The table comes from immuneACCESS by way of TCRdb, which keeps in-frame sequences with V and J called. Part of the clones is missing from these tables; in studies checked, under half for an unresolved V gene and the rest for unknown reasons. The V and J calls and clone size come from that table; D and trimming were worked out from the DNA. This sample gives approximately 86,000 clones in total; around 70% of them show up just once. The top ten hold around 8% of the sample.

Sequenced: PBMCs. The chain joins TRBV15 to TRBJ2-1; TRBD2 might be the D gene, on 5 matching bases. This receptor was taken from a man between 60 and 70 years old in good health and CMV-seronegative. CDR3 protein: CATSPGGRIEPSYNEQFF. The DNA sequence is as follows: TGTGCCACCAGCCCAGGCGGGCGAATAGAGCCATCCTACAATGAGCAGTTCTTC. This CDR3, with the reference TRBV15 and TRBJ2-1 proteins standing in past its ends, gives the full variable domain DAMVIQNPRYQVTQFGKPVTLSCSQTLNHNVMYWYQQKSSQAPKLLFHYYDKDFNNEADTPDNFQSRRPNTSFCFLDIRSPGLGDTAMYLCATSPGGRIEPSYNEQFFGPGTRLTVL.